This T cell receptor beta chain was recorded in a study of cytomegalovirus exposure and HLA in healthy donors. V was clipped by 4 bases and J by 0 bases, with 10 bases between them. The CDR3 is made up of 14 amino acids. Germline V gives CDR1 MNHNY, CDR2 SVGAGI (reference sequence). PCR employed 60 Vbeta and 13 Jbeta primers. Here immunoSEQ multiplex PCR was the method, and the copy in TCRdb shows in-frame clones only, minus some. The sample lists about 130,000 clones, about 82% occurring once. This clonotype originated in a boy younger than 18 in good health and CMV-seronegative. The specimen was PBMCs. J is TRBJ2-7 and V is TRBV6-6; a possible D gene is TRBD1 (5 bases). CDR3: CASSFPDSSYEQYF. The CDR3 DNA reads TGTGCCAGCAGTTTCCCCGACAGCTCCTACGAGCAGTACTTC.